The subject of this entry is one TCR beta chain. From germline, CDR1 is MNHNS and CDR2 SASEGT. There are 14 residues in the CDR3. V dropped 2 bases and J dropped 1; count of bases not matched to a gene: 2. Sequenced by immunoSEQ multiplex PCR; TCRdb stores in-frame clones only, minus some. This sample has around 300,000 clones, with around nine tenths found just once. These data originate in a study of blood T cell repertoires in COVID-19. Study-level information: From the United States, Italy and Spain came samples of acute and convalescent COVID-19. PBMCs, B-cell-depleted T cells, or T cells were the source of the cDNA or gDNA that made up the material.

V usage is TRBV6-1 and J usage is TRBJ2-7; 7 positions match TRBD1. The sequenced material came from peripheral blood. This TCR was sampled from a middle-aged man with active or convalescent COVID-19. The CDR3 here is CASSEMDRSYEQYF. In DNA, the CDR3 is TGTGCCAGCAGTGAAATGGACAGGTCCTACGAGCAGTACTTC.